Listed below are T cell receptor beta chains from one sample, sequenced in a study of human T cells and chemical hapten exposure. TCRdb fed the 5' RACE reads into MiXCR, producing one record per CDR3 protein. The table records approximately 140,000 distinct CDR3 sequences, approximately 4% of them present only once. The origin of the receptors is a female donor in good health. The conserved cysteine and the conserved F or W are not part of the CDR3 here. Clone size is shown for a subset of rows, as once, few, many or a class of expanded clone.

clone size: many; V gene: TRBV4-2; CDR3 protein: ASSQGGVGTDTQY
clone size: many; V gene: TRBV5-5; CDR3 protein: ASSLEGRLLQLAKNIQY
clone size: many; V gene: TRBV12-3/TRBV12-4; CDR3 protein: ASSTGGSNTEAF
clone size: few; V gene: TRBV12-3/TRBV12-4; CDR3 protein: ASSFRGLNSPLH
clone size: few; V gene: TRBV6-2/TRBV6-3; CDR3 protein: ATSSSTQIRGGYT
clone size: many; V gene: TRBV7-2; CDR3 protein: ASSLAAGGLDTQY
clone size: many; V gene: TRBV12-5; CDR3 protein: ASGGNYGYT
clone size: many; V gene: TRBV30; CDR3 protein: AWTPGPAYGYT
clone size: few; V gene: TRBV15; CDR3 protein: ATSRDKASQY
clone size: many; V gene: TRBV7-9; CDR3 protein: ASSRDIVSSGELF
clone size: few; V gene: TRBV4-3; CDR3 protein: ASSQDKAGGGETQY
clone size: many; V gene: TRBV19; CDR3 protein: ASSIGQPSEAF
clone size: .; V gene: TRBV7-2; CDR3 protein: ASSLGAGPYNEQF
clone size: many; V gene: TRBV20-1; CDR3 protein: SAGTGSNYGYT
clone size: many; V gene: TRBV4-2; CDR3 protein: ASSQDSGPDDMNTEAF
clone size: many; V gene: TRBV7-7; CDR3 protein: ASSRTGSSYNEQF
clone size: many; V gene: TRBV14; CDR3 protein: ASSHGFPDTQY
clone size: many; V gene: TRBV5-1; CDR3 protein: ASSSFGHRNTEAF
clone size: .; V gene: TRBV5-6; CDR3 protein: ASSTGTGCPDTQY
clone size: few; V gene: TRBV6-1; CDR3 protein: ASMIVSYNEQF
clone size: many; V gene: TRBV6-6; CDR3 protein: ASSLTGTGSYEQY
clone size: many; V gene: TRBV11-2; CDR3 protein: ASSQKETQY
clone size: few; V gene: TRBV20-1; CDR3 protein: SAIGQGACGTQY
clone size: few; V gene: TRBV5-4; CDR3 protein: ASSSAGNTGELF